A single sample gave rise to the 22 T cell receptor beta chains below, sequenced in a study of blood T cell repertoires in COVID-19. Libraries were prepared by immunoSEQ multiplex PCR; TCRdb keeps only in-frame clonotypes and omits some of them. The profile shows a few hundred thousand clones, roughly 86% of them singletons. Source material: PBMCs or T cells enriched from blood (not recorded which). The receptor set was obtained from a man aged 18 to 29 with acute COVID-19.

Points on this clone: The junction departs from germline at one end; a sequencing error may be responsible. This chain links TRBV5-1 with TRBJ2-6, with 11 nucleotides matching TRBD1. The CDR3 sequence is 12 residues long. Per germline, CDR1 SGHRS and CDR2 YFSETQ. The CDR3 region has the DNA TGCGCCAGCAGTCAGGACAGGGGGCCCGGGGCTTTC. It specifies CASSQDRGPGAF.

The genes are TRBV4-1 and TRBJ2-7; 11 nucleotides match TRBD1. The CDR3 spans 18 residues. Germline assignment: CDR1 MGHRA and CDR2 YSYEKL. The V gene end was trimmed by 6 bases and the J gene end by 5 bases; junction bases not matched to a gene: 18. CDR3 protein: CASSHIPGQGVAGHEQYF. CDR3 bases: TGCGCCAGCAGTCATATACCGGGACAGGGGGTAGCGGGGCACGAGCAGTACTTC.

The chain links TRBV27 to TRBJ2-1, with D tentatively TRBD2 (5 bases). This CDR3 has 15 residues. Germline V CDR1 and CDR2: MNHEY, SMNVEV (reference sequence). Trimming removed 5 bases from V and 1 base from J, with 12 bases in between. CDR3 sequence: CASSLKPGSYNEQFF. The CDR3 DNA reads as TGTGCCAGCAGTCTCAAACCGGGGTCCTACAATGAGCAGTTCTTC.

The genes are TRBV10-1 and TRBJ2-7, with 8 bases fitting TRBD1. The CDR3 has 13 residues. The germline gives CDR1 WNHNN, CDR2 SYGVQD (reference sequence). With V trimmed by 6 bases and J by 5 bases, 6 bases remained unmatched. The CDR3 DNA reads as TGCGCCAGCAGCTATGGACAGGGACACGAGCAGTACTTC. Protein product: CASSYGQGHEQYF.

The CDR3 is CAWREGQPLQRTEAFF. DNA of the CDR3: TGTGCCTGGAGAGAGGGTCAACCTTTACAGAGAACTGAAGCTTTCTTT. This sequence joins TRBV30 and TRBJ1-1; D uncertain. The CDR3 is 16 amino acids. Germline V gene lookup returns CDR1 GTSNPN and CDR2 SVGIG (reference sequence). V was clipped by 3 bases and J by 5 bases, with 22 bases between them.

The genes are TRBV9 and TRBJ1-3; D gene unclear. V was cut by 2 bases and J by 0 bases, with 6 bases left in between. Germline-derived CDR1 and CDR2 are SGDLS and YYNGEE. The CDR3 spans 14 residues. CDR3 DNA: TGTGCCAGCAGCGTTGCTAGCTCTGGAAACACCATATATTTT. This sequence encodes CASSVASSGNTIYF.

The chain uses TRBV3-1 (or the pseudogene TRBV3-2) and TRBJ2-7, with D possibly being TRBD1 (5 bases). This CDR3 is 15 amino acids long. In germline, CDR1 is LGHDT, CDR2 YNNKEL (reference sequence). The V end lost 4 bases, the J end lost 3 bases, and 16 bases lay between the germline ends. In DNA, the CDR3 is TGTGCCAGCAGCCTCTTGAGGCAGGGTTACTACGAGCAGTACTTC. Translation: CASSLLRQGYYEQYF.

This clone has a handful of counts. The chain uses TRBV2 and TRBJ2-1; D possibly corresponds to TRBD2 (6 bases). CDR3 length equals 15 residues. CDR1 is SNHLY, CDR2 FYNNEI, per germline. Trimming removed 7 bases at V and 4 bases at J, with 17 bases between. The CDR3 sequence is CASTLAGTAYNEQFF. The CDR3 DNA reads as TGTGCCAGCACCCTCGCCGGGACTGCTTACAATGAGCAGTTCTTC.

The rearrangement uses TRBV5-1 and TRBJ2-7, with D perhaps TRBD2 (5 bases). The CDR3 has 13 residues. The germline V gene encodes CDR1 SGHRS and CDR2 YFSETQ. The ends were cut back, 3 bases at V and 2 bases at J, with 9 bases in the middle. The CDR3 protein is CASSSGAAYEQYF. The CDR3 bases are TGCGCCAGCAGCTCTGGAGCGGCCTACGAGCAGTACTTC.

This chain's CDR3 is CASSHPLGLAGGGNTGELFF. DNA of the CDR3: TGCGCCAGCAGCCACCCTCTGGGACTAGCGGGAGGAGGTAACACCGGGGAGCTGTTTTTT. The chain links TRBV5-1 to TRBJ2-2, with 15 bases aligning to TRBD2. This CDR3 is built from 20 residues. Trimming cost V 4 bases and J 2 bases; bases outside gene matches: 12. Looked up from germline, CDR1 is SGHRS and CDR2 is YFSETQ.

The chain is built from TRBV2 and TRBJ2-1; the D gene is possibly TRBD2 (6 bases). Trimming left V 6 bases short and J 2 bases short, with 17 bases between. This CDR3 comprises 16 residues. Germline values: CDR1 SNHLY, CDR2 FYNNEI. The CDR3 DNA sequence: TGTGCCAGCAGAGGGGTAGGGAGGAGGACCTACAATGAGCAGTTCTTC. This translates into CASRGVGRRTYNEQFF. The whole variable domain, filled in from reference TRBV2 and TRBJ2-1, reads EPEVTQTPSHQVTQMGQEVILRCVPISNHLYFYWYRQILGQKVEFLVSFYNNEISEKSEIFDDQFSVERPDGSNFTLKIRSTKLEDSAMYFCASRGVGRRTYNEQFFGPGTRLTVL.

The chain couples TRBV19 to TRBJ2-4; 10 bases align to TRBD2. The CDR3 loop spans 15 amino acids. Germline CDR1 reads LNHDA; CDR2 reads SQIVND (reference sequence). The junction had 11 bases not matched to a gene; V was cut back by 7 bases and J by 8 bases. The CDR3 region has the DNA TGTGCCAGTACCTCAAGCCCTAGCGGGAGAGACATTCAGTACTTC. The encoded protein is CASTSSPSGRDIQYF.

V usage is TRBV21-1 and J usage is TRBJ1-3. TRBV21-1 is described as a pseudogene. This CDR3 spans 16 amino acids. CDR3 DNA: TGTGCCAGCAGCCCCTCGCGGGGTACCTCTGGAAACACCATATATTTT. It encodes CASSPSRGTSGNTIYF.

This clone was recorded only once. The CDR3 DNA reads as TGCGCCAGCAGTGAAGGAGGGTTCCAGCCCCAGCATTTT. Protein product: CASSEGGFQPQHF. The chain recombines TRBV10-1 with TRBJ1-5; D not resolved. Germline values: CDR1 WNHNN, CDR2 SYGVQD (reference sequence). V lost 3 bases, J lost 7 bases, and 10 bases lay in between. The CDR3 totals 13 residues.

This clone was seen at least ten times. The genes are TRBV12-3 or TRBV12-4 and TRBJ2-1, with D maybe TRBD1 (6 bases). V was shortened by 7 bases and J by 4 bases, with 11 bases between the two germline ends. CDR3 length: 13 amino acids. CDR3 region: CASTGQWYNEQFF. DNA of the CDR3: TGTGCCAGCACCGGACAGTGGTACAATGAGCAGTTCTTC.

The chain links TRBV7-9 to TRBJ2-3; 9 bases match TRBD2. Germline CDR1 is SEHNR and CDR2 is FQNEAQ (reference sequence). The CDR3 sequence is 15 residues long. J lost 6 bases, V lost 1 base, and 5 bases had no gene match. Here the CDR3 DNA reads TGTGCCAGCAGCTTAGATAGCGGGAGTGCGGATACGCAGTATTTT. It is translated as CASSLDSGSADTQYF.

This clone was detected once. This chain connects TRBV10-1 to TRBJ2-1, with unresolved D. The CDR3 has 13 residues. Trimming cost V 5 bases and J 8 bases, with 13 bases left between them. Germline lookup yields CDR1 WNHNN and CDR2 SYGVQD (reference sequence). DNA for the CDR3: TGCGCCAGCAGTCCCGACTCGGTCGATGAGCAGTTCTTC. This sequence encodes CASSPDSVDEQFF.

The V gene is TRBV6-5, the J gene TRBJ1-4, with 7 bases aligning to TRBD1. Germline V gene sequence: CDR1 MNHEY, CDR2 SVGAGI. The CDR3 sequence is 13 residues long. J was trimmed by 6 bases and V by 7 bases; bases with no gene match: 5. This chain's CDR3 is CASTGGTDEKLFF. CDR3 in DNA: TGTGCCAGCACAGGAGGGACAGATGAAAAACTGTTTTTT.

The V call is TRBV7-2, the J call TRBJ2-2; 10 bases agree with TRBD2. The trim removed 5 bases at V and 1 base at J, leaving 7 bases unmatched. CDR3 length: 17 residues. Germline CDR1 reads SGHTA; CDR2 reads FQGNSA. The CDR3 DNA sequence: TGTGCCAGCAGCGTGTGGACTAGCGGAGGGAACACCGGGGAGCTGTTTTTT. It yields the protein CASSVWTSGGNTGELFF.

This clone has a handful of counts. The sample holds other DNA sequences that translate to the same CDR3. The genes are TRBV7-2 and TRBJ2-7; tentative D call: TRBD1 (5 bases). Trimming cost V 5 bases and J 4 bases, with 9 bases left between them. The germline CDR1 and CDR2 sequences are SGHTA and FQGNSA. This CDR3 is 12 amino acids long. Written as DNA, the CDR3 is TGTGCCAGCAGCCCCACAGGTTACGAGCAGTACTTC. It yields the protein CASSPTGYEQYF.

The V and J genes are TRBV2 and TRBJ2-7; no clear D. V lost 6 bases and J lost 0, with 18 bases in between. The germline CDR1 and CDR2 sequences are SNHLY and FYNNEI. The CDR3 length is 16 residues. CDR3 sequence: CASSPEARRSSYEQYF. The CDR3 DNA is TGTGCCAGCAGCCCCGAAGCGAGAAGGAGCTCCTACGAGCAGTACTTC.

This clone was observed many times. The rearrangement links TRBV19 to TRBJ2-1; possible D gene TRBD2, 7 bases. Germline V gene data show CDR1 as LNHDA and CDR2 as SQIVND (reference sequence). The V gene lost 4 bases and the J gene lost 9 bases, with 19 bases spanning the gap. The CDR3 covers 15 residues. CDR3 region: CASSKGGDYSSEQFF. The CDR3 coding sequence is TGTGCCAGTAGTAAGGGGGGGGACTATAGTAGTGAGCAGTTCTTC.